Following are 32 T cell receptor beta chains from one sample sequenced in a study of cytomegalovirus exposure and HLA in healthy donors. PCR was performed using 60 Vbeta and 13 Jbeta primers. Profiled with immunoSEQ multiplex PCR; TCRdb holds only in-frame clones, not every one. The sample has 150,000 to 200,000 clones, about 80% seen once. Sequencing was carried out using PBMCs. The source is a woman aged 30 to 39 in good health and CMV-seropositive.

V gene TRBV19 combines with J gene TRBJ1-2; D unclear. This CDR3 spans 15 amino acids. Trimming pared 1 base from V and 6 bases from J, leaving 15 bases between. The germline gives CDR1 LNHDA, CDR2 SQIVND (reference sequence). The CDR3: CASSIGGEPRHGYTF. As DNA, the CDR3 is TGTGCCAGTAGTATAGGTGGCGAGCCCAGGCATGGCTACACCTTC.

This clone was detected once. The genes are TRBV27 and TRBJ1-1; D remains unclear. Trimming took off 6 bases at V and 5 bases at J, with 13 bases between the two ends. This CDR3 spans 13 amino acids. The germline CDR1 and CDR2 sequences are MNHEY and SMNVEV (reference sequence). The CDR3 reads CASRPWGGTEAFF. For the CDR3, the DNA is TGTGCCAGCAGACCTTGGGGAGGGACTGAAGCTTTCTTT.

This chain connects TRBV10-1 to TRBJ2-1; 7 bases are shared with TRBD2. The CDR3 spans 15 residues. Germline lookup yields CDR1 WNHNN and CDR2 SYGVQD (reference sequence). With 2 bases clipped from V and 8 bases from J, the junction kept 9 bases outside the gene matches. Here the CDR3 reads CASSEIGGSVYEQFF. CDR3 nucleotides: TGCGCCAGCAGTGAGATCGGCGGGAGTGTCTATGAGCAGTTCTTC.

This clone has more than one count but fewer than ten. The rearrangement joins TRBV5-4 to TRBJ1-1; D is ambiguous. The V and J ends lost 1 base and 1 base respectively, with 14 bases between them. CDR3 length: 16 amino acids. The germline gives CDR1 SGHNT, CDR2 YYREEE (reference sequence). CDR3 protein: CASSLTPVLGNTEAFF. CDR3 sequence (DNA): TGTGCCAGCAGCTTGACTCCGGTCCTCGGGAACACTGAAGCTTTCTTT.

The rearrangement uses TRBV19 and TRBJ1-5, with D possibly being TRBD1 (6 bases). Germline assignment: CDR1 LNHDA and CDR2 SQIVND (reference sequence). V lost 5 bases, J lost 7 bases, and 15 bases lay in between. The CDR3 covers 14 residues. DNA of the CDR3: TGTGCCAGTAGTCTCAGGGGTTACGGGCAGCCCCAGCATTTT. Translation: CASSLRGYGQPQHF.

The chain uses TRBV28 and TRBJ1-5; 8 bases match TRBD1. Germline V lookup: CDR1 MDHEN, CDR2 SYDVKM. The CDR3 sequence is 15 residues long. V trimming: 5 bases; J trimming: 2 bases; junction bases outside the gene matches: 5. DNA of the CDR3: TGTGCCAGCAGTCCGGACAGGGAGGGCAATCAGCCCCAGCATTTT. It specifies CASSPDREGNQPQHF. The full variable domain, rest sourced from reference TRBV28 and TRBJ1-5, is DVKVTQSSRYLVKRTGEKVFLECVQDMDHENMFWYRQDPGLGLRLIYFSYDVKMKEKGDIPEGYSVSREKKERFSLILESASTNQTSMYLCASSPDREGNQPQHFGDGTRLSIL.

The table lists this clone with a few counts. An end of the junction differs from the germline gene, which may be a read error. The chain recombines TRBV12-5 with TRBJ2-1, with 7 bases identical to TRBD2. The length of the CDR3 is 14 residues. CDR1 and CDR2 from the germline V gene are LGHNT and FRNRAP. The CDR3 sequence: CASGLGGGGNEQFF. The CDR3 DNA reads as TGTGCTAGTGGCTTGGGGGGGGGAGGCAATGAGCAGTTCTTC.

The gene calls are TRBV29-1 and TRBJ1-1; D might be TRBD1 (5 bases). V shed 7 bases and J shed 6 bases, with 21 bases lying between them. The CDR3 has 14 amino acids. Germline-derived CDR1 and CDR2 are SQVTM and ANQGSEA. CDR3 nucleotide sequence: TGCAGCGCCATCGGGGGGGGTGGGTTCGCTGAAGCTTTCTTT. It encodes CSAIGGGGFAEAFF.

This rearrangement joins TRBV2 to TRBJ2-7; 7 nucleotides agree with TRBD2. The germline gives CDR1 SNHLY, CDR2 FYNNEI. Trimming cost V 3 bases and J 3 bases; bases outside gene matches: 8. This CDR3 has 15 residues. CDR3: CASSDPAGLDYEQYF. CDR3 nucleotide sequence: TGTGCCAGCAGTGATCCAGCGGGATTAGACTACGAGCAGTACTTC. Together with reference TRBV2 and TRBJ2-7, the CDR3 gives the full variable domain: EPEVTQTPSHQVTQMGQEVILRCVPISNHLYFYWYRQILGQKVEFLVSFYNNEISEKSEIFDDQFSVERPDGSNFTLKIRSTKLEDSAMYFCASSDPAGLDYEQYFGPGTRLTVT.

The chain joins TRBV19 to TRBJ2-1; D gene uncertain. Trimming shortened V by 4 bases and J by 2 bases, and 12 bases separated the two germline ends. CDR3 length equals 15 residues. CDR1 LNHDA and CDR2 SQIVND come from the germline V gene (reference sequence). The CDR3 DNA is TGTGCCAGTAGTAGGTCGAACCTAGCCTACAATGAGCAGTTCTTC. Translating it yields CASSRSNLAYNEQFF.

To note about this clone: Other DNA sequences in the sample encode the same CDR3. This chain connects TRBV5-1 to TRBJ2-3, with 11 bases aligning to TRBD2. CDR1 is SGHRS, CDR2 YFSETQ, per germline. CDR3 length equals 15 residues. J lost 3 bases, V lost 1 base, and 1 base had no gene match. The DNA of the CDR3 is TGCGCCAGCAGCTTGCCTAGCGGGGGGACAGATACGCAGTATTTT. This encodes CASSLPSGGTDTQYF.

This clone was seen a few times. This rearrangement joins TRBV28 to TRBJ1-4; 10 bases match TRBD1. The V and J ends lost 10 bases and 8 bases, in that order; junction bases with no gene match: 7. The CDR3 is 13 residues long. Looked up from germline, CDR1 is MDHEN and CDR2 is SYDVKM. Written as DNA, the CDR3 is TGTGCCACCCGGGACAGGGGTGGGGAAAAACTGTTTTTT. Encoded protein: CATRDRGGEKLFF. The complete variable domain, with remaining parts taken from reference TRBV28 and TRBJ1-4, reads DVKVTQSSRYLVKRTGEKVFLECVQDMDHENMFWYRQDPGLGLRLIYFSYDVKMKEKGDIPEGYSVSREKKERFSLILESASTNQTSMYLCATRDRGGEKLFFGSGTQLSVL.

This clone was counted a few times. The chain couples TRBV14 to TRBJ1-3; D uncertain. Germline loops: CDR1 SGHDN, CDR2 FVKESK. The CDR3 is 15 residues long. V was trimmed by 0 bases and J by 0 bases, leaving 6 bases between them. CDR3 nucleotide sequence: TGTGCCAGCAGCCAAGATCGGTACTCTGGAAACACCATATATTTT. Translated, it gives CASSQDRYSGNTIYF.

This rearrangement joins TRBV5-1 to TRBJ2-1; 7 nucleotides line up with TRBD1. V lost 5 bases and J lost 0; bases outside the gene matches: 8. This CDR3 region has 16 residues. The germline V gene has CDR1 SGHRS and CDR2 YFSETQ. The CDR3 region has the DNA TGCGCCAGCAGTACGGGACAGCTCGGCTCCTACAATGAGCAGTTCTTC. It codes for CASSTGQLGSYNEQFF.

The chain recombines TRBV2 with TRBJ2-7, with D perhaps matching TRBD2 (6 bases). Deletions cut 3 bases from V and 6 bases from J, with 9 bases between. Germline lookup yields CDR1 SNHLY and CDR2 FYNNEI. The CDR3 extends over 12 amino acids. The CDR3 nucleotides are TGTGCCAGCAGTGAGGGGGGAATCGAGCAGTACTTC. Amino acid sequence: CASSEGGIEQYF.

The chain carries TRBV28 and TRBJ2-2, with D possibly matching TRBD2 (6 bases). Germline V gene lookup returns CDR1 MDHEN and CDR2 SYDVKM. V was pared by 6 bases and J by 8 bases, with 13 bases between. The CDR3 has 13 amino acids. The CDR3 loop reads CASRTGGAGELFF. The DNA of the CDR3 is TGTGCCAGCAGAACCGGCGGGGCTGGGGAGCTGTTTTTT.

This sequence joins TRBV7-2 and TRBJ2-5; no firm D call. With 1 base removed from V and 1 base from J, the gap between germline ends came to 4 bases. Per germline, CDR1 SGHTA and CDR2 FQGNSA. The CDR3 has 13 amino acids. The CDR3 sequence: CASSLGAQETQYF. The DNA of the CDR3 is TGTGCCAGCAGCTTAGGAGCCCAAGAGACCCAGTACTTC.

This clone was recorded a few times. The V gene is TRBV6-5, the J gene TRBJ2-5, with 8 bases identical to TRBD1. Germline trimming cut 5 bases from V and 4 bases from J; bases unmatched to any gene: 9. The V gene's germline CDR1 is MNHEY and CDR2 SVGAGI. This CDR3 is 15 amino acids long. The CDR3, as DNA: TGTGCCAGCAGTCAAAGGACAGGGTGGGGAGAGACCCAGTACTTC. It codes for CASSQRTGWGETQYF.

The V call is TRBV10-2, the J call TRBJ2-7, with 10 bases matching TRBD1. The CDR3 runs to 15 residues. J was trimmed by 4 bases and V by 3 bases; bases with no gene match: 6. Germline V lookup: CDR1 WSHSY, CDR2 SAAADI. The CDR3 loop reads CASSDPGQGIYEQYF. The DNA for the CDR3 is TGCGCCAGCAGTGACCCGGGACAGGGGATATACGAGCAGTACTTC.

CDR3 amino acids: CASWGHGYGYTF. The CDR3 bases are TGTGCCAGCTGGGGGCATGGCTATGGCTACACCTTC. This sequence joins TRBV28 and TRBJ1-2, with D maybe TRBD1 (6 bases). The germline gives CDR1 MDHEN, CDR2 SYDVKM. The CDR3 spans 12 residues. V shed 8 bases and J shed 4 bases, with 11 bases lying between them.

V and J are TRBV5-6 and TRBJ1-3; D is uncertain. Germline CDR1 is SGHDT and CDR2 is YYEEEE. Trimming pared 2 bases from V and 4 bases from J, leaving 10 bases between. This CDR3 is 14 amino acids long. The CDR3 coding sequence is TGTGCCAGCAGCTTTCAGGCAATGGGAAACACCATATATTTT. Translation: CASSFQAMGNTIYF.

The gene calls are TRBV5-4 and TRBJ2-3, with 7 nucleotides matching TRBD2. There are 16 residues in the CDR3. The V and J ends lost 4 bases and 1 base, in that order; junction bases with no gene match: 9. In germline, CDR1 is SGHNT, CDR2 YYREEE (reference sequence). CDR3 in DNA: TGTGCCAGCAGCCTCGGGGGGAGCCGAGGCACAGATACGCAGTATTTT. Its translation: CASSLGGSRGTDTQYF.

The chain links TRBV5-1 to TRBJ1-4, with no clear D. This CDR3 has 16 amino acids. Trimming removed 2 bases from V and 2 bases from J, with 13 bases in between. Per the germline V gene, CDR1 is SGHRS and CDR2 is YFSETQ. The CDR3 spells CASSFGQAGTNEKLFF. The CDR3 region has the DNA TGCGCCAGCAGCTTTGGCCAGGCTGGGACTAATGAAAAACTGTTTTTT. Filled out from reference TRBV5-1 and TRBJ1-4, the complete variable domain reads KAGVTQTPRYLIKTRGQQVTLSCSPISGHRSVSWYQQTPGQGLQFLFEYFSETQRNKGNFPGRFSGRQFSNSRSEMNVSTLELGDSALYLCASSFGQAGTNEKLFFGSGTQLSVL.

The rearrangement joins TRBV5-5 to TRBJ2-2, with 9 bases fitting TRBD2. The V gene end was trimmed by 2 bases and the J gene end by 1 base; junction bases not matched to a gene: 0. The germline gives CDR1 SGHKS, CDR2 YYEKEE (reference sequence). The CDR3 sequence is 15 residues long. For the CDR3, the DNA is TGTGCCAGCAGCTTAGCGGGGGGGAACACCGGGGAGCTGTTTTTT. It codes for CASSLAGGNTGELFF. Supplemented by reference TRBV5-5 and TRBJ2-2, the full variable domain reads DAGVTQSPTHLIKTRGQQVTLRCSPISGHKSVSWYQQVLGQGPQFIFQYYEKEERGRGNFPDRFSARQFPNYSSELNVNALLLGDSALYLCASSLAGGNTGELFFGEGSRLTVL.

The rearrangement links TRBV7-9 to TRBJ2-5; D is ambiguous. The CDR3 contains 11 residues. Trimming left V 6 bases short and J 5 bases short, with 7 bases between. Germline V gene sequence: CDR1 SEHNR, CDR2 FQNEAQ (reference sequence). The CDR3 DNA reads as TGTGCCAGCAGTCGAGCGGAGACCCAGTACTTC. It translates to CASSRAETQYF.

The CDR3 coding sequence is TGTGCCAGCAGCGTACAGGCAGGGCCCACCTACGAGCAGTACTTC. Translation gives CASSVQAGPTYEQYF. The rearrangement links TRBV9 to TRBJ2-7, with D maybe TRBD1 (5 bases). Per germline, CDR1 SGDLS and CDR2 YYNGEE. The CDR3 extends over 15 amino acids. Trimming took off 1 base at V and 2 bases at J, with 13 bases between the two ends.

This clone was observed a few times. The rearrangement uses TRBV10-1 and TRBJ2-1, with 7 bases fitting TRBD2. The CDR3 covers 15 residues. The J segment lost 8 bases and the V segment lost 0 bases, leaving 7 bases of the junction unmatched. Germline V gene sequence: CDR1 WNHNN, CDR2 SYGVQD (reference sequence). The CDR3 loop is CASSESAAGADEQFF. The DNA for the CDR3 is TGCGCCAGCAGTGAGTCGGCGGCGGGAGCGGATGAGCAGTTCTTC.

Concerning this clone: The junction does not match germline at one end; this may be a read error. The chain couples TRBV9 to TRBJ2-1, with 7 bases aligning to TRBD1. The germline V gene encodes CDR1 SGDLS and CDR2 YYNGEE. The CDR3 contains 14 residues. The CDR3 DNA is TGTGCCAGCAGCGCTGGGACAGCTAACAATGGGCAGTTCTTC. It encodes CASSAGTANNGQFF.

The chain links TRBV5-1 to TRBJ2-2, with 9 bases fitting TRBD1. The germline gives CDR1 SGHRS, CDR2 YFSETQ. This CDR3 is 15 amino acids long. V lost 0 bases, J lost 7 bases, and 4 bases stayed unmatched. In DNA form, the CDR3 reads TGCGCCAGCAGCTTGGAGGGACAGGGAGGCGGGGAGCTGTTTTTT. Translation: CASSLEGQGGGELFF.

The J gene is TRBJ1-5, the V gene TRBV19, with 8 bases identical to TRBD1. CDR1 is LNHDA, CDR2 SQIVND, per germline (reference sequence). V was clipped by 1 base and J by 3 bases; unmatched bases: 5. This CDR3 spans 16 amino acids. The CDR3, as DNA: TGTGCCAGTAGTATAGGCTGGGGACAGGTCAATCAGCCCCAGCATTTT. It yields the protein CASSIGWGQVNQPQHF.

The gene calls are TRBV7-9 and TRBJ1-4, with unresolved D. CDR1 and CDR2 from the germline V gene are SEHNR and FQNEAQ (reference sequence). V was clipped by 8 bases and J by 8 bases, with 9 bases between them. The CDR3 is 11 residues long. The CDR3 coding sequence is TGTGCCAGCGAGGGTGGAGAAAAACTGTTTTTT. Its translation: CASEGGEKLFF.

This clone occurred once. The rearrangement uses TRBV19 and TRBJ2-7, with 12 bases identical to TRBD2. The CDR3 is made up of 15 amino acids. The germline V gene has CDR1 LNHDA and CDR2 SQIVND (reference sequence). V was pared by 3 bases and J by 5 bases, with 5 bases of the junction left unmatched. The CDR3 region is CASSIRLAGDHEQYF. The CDR3 region has the DNA TGTGCCAGTAGTATTCGACTAGCGGGAGACCACGAGCAGTACTTC.